This T cell receptor (beta chain) was captured in a study of control samples from healthy donors and cancer patients. Germline lookup yields CDR1 MNHEY and CDR2 SVGAGI. Trimming took 5 bases from V and 4 from J; bases not matched to a gene: 6. The CDR3 length is 14 residues. There are many counts of this clone. Clones were read by immunoSEQ multiplex PCR, and TCRdb kept only the in-frame ones, dropping some. The table records about 94,000 clones, about nine tenths of them present only once. The receptor comes from a young woman in good health. Sequencing was carried out using blood. V usage is TRBV6-5 and J usage is TRBJ1-2, with TRBD1 identical over 8 bases. The DNA of the CDR3 is TGTGCCAGCAGTCTCTTCGGGACAGGCTATGGCTACACCTTC. It codes for CASSLFGTGYGYTF.